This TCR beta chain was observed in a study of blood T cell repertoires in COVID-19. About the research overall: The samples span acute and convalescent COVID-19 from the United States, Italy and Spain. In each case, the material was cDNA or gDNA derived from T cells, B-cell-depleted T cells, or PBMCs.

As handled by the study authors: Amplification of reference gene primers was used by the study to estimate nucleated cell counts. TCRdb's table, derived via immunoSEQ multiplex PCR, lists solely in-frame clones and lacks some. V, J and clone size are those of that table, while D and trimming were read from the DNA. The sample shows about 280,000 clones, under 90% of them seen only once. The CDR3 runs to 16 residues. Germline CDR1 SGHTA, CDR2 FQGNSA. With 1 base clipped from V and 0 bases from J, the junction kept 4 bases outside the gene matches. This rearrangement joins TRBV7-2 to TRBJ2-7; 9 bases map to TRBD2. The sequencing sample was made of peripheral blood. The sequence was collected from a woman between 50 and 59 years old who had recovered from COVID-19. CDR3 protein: CASSLGWGLASYEQYF. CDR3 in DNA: TGTGCCAGCAGCTTAGGCTGGGGACTAGCCTCCTACGAGCAGTACTTC.